The subject of this entry is one T cell receptor beta chain. Its antigen is currently not known. No base quality information exists; no much larger clone differs at one position. Collaborating institutions collected whole blood in K2EDTA tubes following their own protocols. For TCRbeta analysis, collaborators shipped samples as frozen whole blood, isolated PBMCs, or DNA extracted from either of those sample types. CDR1 is given as SGHDN and CDR2 as FVKESK, both from the germline V gene. The V and J ends are trimmed by 1 base and 11 bases, leaving 14 bases between them. From the cysteine through the phenylalanine, the CDR3 covers 13 amino acids. The DNA shown is the 39-base CDR3, in frame from base 1. This entry comes from a study of blood T cell repertoires in COVID-19 (TCRdb year 2020). With regard to the full study: Collaborator samples came from the United States, Italy and Spain and covered acute and convalescent phases of COVID-19. Subjects who had been exposed to COVID-19, were actively infected with it, or had recovered from it provided the deeply sampled blood TCRbeta repertoires that made up the dataset. Sample metadata almost always included a de-identified subject ID, COVID-19 status, age in years and sex. Samples were obtained from the ongoing ImmuneRACE study (first 160 participants) and from approximately 1,200 subjects provided by 6 global collaborators. A freely available public database, intended as a resource for researchers studying the immune response to SARS-CoV-2, is where the repertoires were released. Where HLA class I and class II types were available, the types were taken from metadata supplied by the sample provider, not from assay-based typing. The material from the prospective study consisted of cDNA or gDNA derived from T cells, B-cell-depleted T cells, or PBMCs. Results the study describes overall, beyond this receptor: Clinical and demographic metadata were provided uncurated, with the amount varying by source and participant.

TCRbeta CDR3 regions were amplified from genomic DNA by means of the immunoSEQ Assay, a bias-controlled multiplex PCR. The published analysis was carried out like this. The number of nucleated cells in each sample was estimated from the amplification of reference gene primers within the assay. To quantify the absolute abundance of each unique TCRbeta CDR3 rearrangement, sequence reads were collapsed and filtered. For each sample, productive Simpson clonality was calculated by taking the square root of Simpson's diversity index across productive rearrangements. What TCRdb holds here is the immuneACCESS table cut down to in-frame rearrangements. Part of the clones is not present; checked against another copy, under half of the missing clones reflect an unresolved V gene, and the others are unexplained. V, J and clone size reflect that table, while D and trimming were determined from the DNA. The sample table lists some 99,000 clones, 84% of them with a count of one. Of the sample, 5.5% to 8.5% falls within the top ten clones.

This sequence was found in a woman in her forties or fifties with acute or convalescent COVID-19. The chain is encoded by TRBV14 joined to TRBJ1-1, and perhaps TRBD1 as D gene, on 5 matching bases. The sample taken for sequencing was peripheral blood. The CDR3 sequence is CASSQVDSRSAFF. The nucleotide sequence reads TGTGCCAGCAGCCAAGTCGACAGTAGGTCGGCTTTCTTT.